The next 6 T cell receptor beta chains were all read from a single sample in a study of T cell responses to AZD1222 COVID-19 vaccine (TCRdb year 2021). The library was built by means of the immunoSEQ multiplex PCR assay. TCRdb carries this immuneACCESS record with in-frame sequences only. Its versions omit some clonotypes, under half of them owing to an unresolved V gene in the studies checked, with the rest unexplained. The sample records tens of thousands of clones, about 91% of which are singletons. In total, the top ten clones hold around 8% of the sample. The time point label, read with the paper, signifies: about 28 days (+/-7) after the second vaccine dose. The material sequenced was peripheral blood, taken 28 days after the second AZD1222 dose. All receptors come from an adult who received the AZD1222 COVID-19 vaccine.

The chain joins TRBV7-9 to TRBJ2-7; D tentatively reads TRBD1 or TRBD2 (5 bases each). Looked up from germline, CDR1 is SEHNR and CDR2 is FQNEAQ (reference sequence). The CDR3 is made up of 17 amino acids. V lost 7 bases and J lost 2, with 24 bases in between. CDR3 in amino acids: CASISTELRKGAYEQYF. In DNA form, the CDR3 reads TGTGCCAGCATATCGACAGAATTGCGGAAGGGAGCCTACGAGCAGTACTTC.

This chain joins TRBV5-1 and TRBJ2-2; TRBD2 might be the D (5 bases). Germline-derived CDR1 and CDR2 are SGHRS and YFSETQ. The CDR3 has 14 amino acids. Trimming cost V 4 bases and J 0 bases, with 7 bases left between them. As DNA, the CDR3 is TGCGCCAGCAGCCTGACTACGAACACCGGGGAGCTGTTTTTT. This gives the protein CASSLTTNTGELFF.

This clone was observed a handful of times. This chain connects TRBV7-6 to TRBJ2-7; D uncertain. In germline, CDR1 is SGHVS, CDR2 FNYEAQ. The CDR3 extends over 15 amino acids. V lost 1 base and J lost 5, with 15 bases in between. For the CDR3, the DNA is TGTGCCAGCAGCTTAGGTGTTTACAGTCAGGACGAGCAGTACTTC. As protein: CASSLGVYSQDEQYF.

The chain employs TRBV2 and TRBJ2-2, with D perhaps given as TRBD1 or TRBD2 (6 bases each). Trimming removed 4 bases at V and 7 bases at J, with 19 bases between. The CDR3 extends over 16 amino acids. Germline-derived CDR1 and CDR2 are SNHLY and FYNNEI. The CDR3 here is CASSVTGGVSNGELFF. The CDR3 region has the DNA TGTGCCAGCAGTGTAACCGGGGGCGTCTCCAACGGGGAGCTGTTTTTT.

The gene calls are TRBV5-8 and TRBJ2-7; 9 positions agree with TRBD2. This CDR3 region has 14 residues. V dropped 4 bases and J dropped 2; count of bases not matched to a gene: 4. Per germline, CDR1 SGHTS and CDR2 YDEGEE. In DNA form, the CDR3 reads TGTGCCAGCAGCCAACTAGCGGGTACCTACGAGCAGTACTTC. Translating gives CASSQLAGTYEQYF.

The V gene is TRBV5-1, the J gene TRBJ2-2; D unclear. This CDR3 contains 13 residues. V lost 0 bases, J lost 4 bases, and 4 bases lay in between. The germline CDR1 and CDR2 sequences are SGHRS and YFSETQ. The CDR3 protein is CASSLVGTGELFF. In DNA form, the CDR3 reads TGCGCCAGCAGCTTGGTCGGCACCGGGGAGCTGTTTTTT.